By share of the sample, the clone carrying this T cell receptor (beta chain) is medium-sized (0.01 to 0.1%). Synthesis of TCR beta cDNA was carried out from about 540 ng total RNA with a constant-region primer. For TCR beta, libraries were produced by three nested multiplex PCR rounds using slightly modified ARM-PCR. Investigators reported that the first two PCR rounds, at 10 cycles each, used TRBV1-TRBV30 forward primers with a C-beta reverse primer. TCRdb passed the multiplex PCR reads through MiXCR, listing each CDR3 protein once. The table lists more than 100,000 distinct CDR3 sequences, less than 80% of them singletons, with roughly 9% in the top ten. Unsorted bulk tissue (about 18-32 mg) underwent RNA and DNA co-extraction. Collection of samples drew on five separate regions of each tumor. More than 75% viable tumor cells made up every tumor sample. Germline values: CDR1 SGHAT, CDR2 FQNNGV. V was pared by 3 bases and J by 9 bases, with 7 bases of the junction left unmatched. The CDR3 is 13 amino acids.

The entry originates in a study of tumor-infiltrating lymphocytes in primary liver carcinoma. V and J are TRBV11-2 and TRBJ2-5; 7 bases fit TRBD2. Sequencing used liver tumor tissue from sampling region 1. Subset: tumor region T1, superior pole. The receptor was isolated from a woman aged 55-69 years with primary liver carcinoma and hepatitis B virus infection. This CDR3 reads CASSFTGGGAQYF. The CDR3 DNA is TGTGCCAGCAGCTTTACGGGAGGCGGGGCCCAGTACTTC.